A selection of T cell receptor beta chains follows, all from one sample in a study of CD8 T cells in ankylosing spondylitis. Each CDR3 protein is one row after TCRdb ran MiXCR on the 5' RACE reads. Of a few hundred thousand distinct CDR3 sequences listed, 20% were seen once; the top ten hold roughly 3.6%. The sequencing sample was made of blood, either unsorted or a sorted T cell fraction (not recorded which). The receptor source for this set is a female donor with ankylosing spondylitis or in good health (not recorded which). Both conserved end residues are trimmed from each CDR3.

TRBJ1-2	TRBV6-5	ASRPTWAGYT
TRBJ2-1	TRBV7-9	ASSLRHRGEQF
TRBJ2-1	TRBV12-3/TRBV12-4	ASSFHQPGTSPNNEQF
TRBJ1-2	TRBV5-1	ASSARDLGTSYGYT
TRBJ2-3	TRBV11-2	ASSFIPASGRGTDTQY
TRBJ2-3	TRBV20-1	SAPGVAGTDTQY
TRBJ1-5	TRBV11-1	ASSLASSALQGYSNQPQH
TRBJ2-5	TRBV29-1	SAREYFTGLQGEETQY
TRBJ2-3	TRBV7-2	ASSLFGVSTDTQY
TRBJ2-1	TRBV20-1	SASWGTGSYNEQF
TRBJ1-3	TRBV20-1	SAPIQGNTIY
TRBJ2-3	TRBV29-1	SVVMDTDTQY
TRBJ2-7	TRBV4-3	ASSQETPPGSYYEQY
TRBJ2-1	TRBV7-6	ASSLGWDYDNEQF
TRBJ2-3	TRBV7-6	ASTIGTSGRTDTQY
TRBJ1-2	TRBV29-1	SVVQGDYGYT
TRBJ2-1	TRBV14	ASSHGPSGTINRQF
TRBJ2-7	TRBV29-1	SVGRSRSTYEQY
TRBJ2-7	TRBV7-2	ASSRNLFSYEQY
TRBJ2-5	TRBV5-5	ASSLRDRVID
TRBJ2-1	TRBV5-1	ASSSRLTSDNEQF
TRBJ2-7	TRBV12-3/TRBV12-4	ASSLRDKQGGRGNYEQY
TRBJ2-5	TRBV29-1	SGDSPGETQY